This TCR beta chain was recovered during a study of blood T cell repertoires in COVID-19. As for the study in general: Sample material is recorded as cDNA or gDNA derived from T cells, B-cell-depleted T cells, or PBMCs.

The CDR3 spans 17 residues. Germline-derived CDR1 and CDR2 are LGHNA and YNFKEQ. Trimming took 6 bases from V and 3 from J; bases not matched to a gene: 10. Original analysis: How many nucleated cells were present was estimated from reference gene primer amplification. Profiling relied on immunoSEQ multiplex PCR, and the TCRdb table lists in-frame clones only, not all of them. D and trimming come from the DNA, and the V and J calls and clone size come from that table. The top ten clones hold 4% to 5.5% of a sample with over 85,000 clones, nearly 90% of them seen once. The receptor comes from a human donor in a cohort sampled during active COVID-19. Sample: peripheral blood. The gene calls are TRBV4-2 and TRBJ2-2, with 10 bases fitting TRBD1. The CDR3 spells CASSPKPGTGDTGELFF. CDR3 nucleotides: TGTGCCAGCAGTCCCAAACCCGGGACAGGGGACACCGGGGAGCTGTTTTTT.